Presented here are 23 T cell receptor beta chains from one specimen sequenced in a study of cytomegalovirus exposure and HLA in healthy donors. The assay was immunoSEQ multiplex PCR, and TCRdb's table has in-frame clones only and misses some. The sample has approximately 240,000 clones, under 95% seen once. The sample comprised PBMCs. The receptor set was obtained from a young woman in good health and CMV-seronegative.

This clone was observed a few times. The chain uses TRBV10-1 and TRBJ2-7, with 7 nucleotides matching TRBD2. This CDR3 is built from 14 residues. The germline V gene encodes CDR1 WNHNN and CDR2 SYGVQD (reference sequence). V shed 6 bases and J 2 bases; nucleotides not matched to a gene: 7. CDR3 in amino acids: CASSRREIAYEQYF. CDR3 nucleotide sequence: TGCGCCAGCAGCAGGCGGGAGATAGCCTACGAGCAGTACTTC.

The table lists this clone with a count of one. The chain has TRBV6-1 and TRBJ2-7; TRBD1 is a possible D gene (6 bases). The germline gives CDR1 MNHNS, CDR2 SASEGT. Trimming removed 1 base at V and 2 bases at J, with 18 bases between. This CDR3 is built from 17 residues. The CDR3 loop reads CASSEGGAGATPYEQYF. DNA for the CDR3: TGTGCCAGCAGTGAAGGGGGAGCAGGGGCCACTCCCTACGAGCAGTACTTC.

The chain joins TRBV5-4 to TRBJ2-3; TRBD2 agrees at 7 bases. The CDR3 has 15 amino acids. CDR1 SGHNT and CDR2 YYREEE come from the germline V gene (reference sequence). With V trimmed by 4 bases and J by 7 bases, 12 bases remained unmatched. The CDR3 DNA reads TGTGCCAGCAGCCCCGAGCGGGAACGGCGGAATACGCAGTATTTT. Encoded protein: CASSPERERRNTQYF.

The genes are TRBV27 and TRBJ1-4, with a weak D call TRBD1 (6 bases). The ends were cut back, 6 bases at V and 0 bases at J, with 14 bases in the middle. Germline CDR1 is MNHEY and CDR2 is SMNVEV (reference sequence). The CDR3 runs to 16 residues. The CDR3 coding sequence is TGTGCCAGCAGAGAGGGGGAGCAAGCAACTAATGAAAAACTGTTTTTT. It codes for CASREGEQATNEKLFF.

V gene TRBV19 combines with J gene TRBJ2-7; D gene ambiguous. CDR1 and CDR2 (germline): LNHDA, SQIVND (reference sequence). This CDR3 has 14 residues. V was cut by 3 bases and J by 0 bases, with 9 bases left in between. CDR3 sequence (DNA): TGTGCCAGTAGTATGTCTAGGCACTCCTACGAGCAGTACTTC. Its translation is CASSMSRHSYEQYF.

The chain joins TRBV7-6 to TRBJ2-2; a weak D match, TRBD1 (5 bases). V was trimmed by 4 bases and J by 4 bases, leaving 10 bases between them. The CDR3 runs to 14 residues. Germline-derived CDR1 and CDR2 are SGHVS and FNYEAQ. The CDR3: CASSSGASTGELFF. The CDR3 bases are TGTGCCAGCAGCTCTGGGGCTTCCACCGGGGAGCTGTTTTTT.

V usage is TRBV9 and J usage is TRBJ2-3, with TRBD1 matching over 10 bases. The CDR3 extends over 17 amino acids. V lost 4 bases to trimming and J lost 6 bases; unmatched junction nucleotides: 14. Germline values: CDR1 SGDLS, CDR2 YYNGEE. The CDR3 DNA reads TGTGCCAGCAGCCGTCGGGGGACAGGGGAATTGGGGGATACGCAGTATTTT. Amino acids: CASSRRGTGELGDTQYF.

This chain joins TRBV18 and TRBJ1-5; 9 nucleotides agree with TRBD1. In germline, CDR1 is KGHSH, CDR2 LQKENI. The junction had 11 bases not matched to a gene; V was cut back by 4 bases and J by 7 bases. CDR3 size: 16 residues. DNA for the CDR3: TGTGCCAGCTCACTATGGGGCAGACAGGGGGGCCAGCCCCAGCATTTT. This codes for CASSLWGRQGGQPQHF. Full variable domain (missing parts from reference TRBV18 and TRBJ1-5): NAGVMQNPRHLVRRRGQEARLRCSPMKGHSHVYWYRQLPEEGLKFMVYLQKENIIDESGMPKERFSAEFPKEGPSILRIQQVVRGDSAAYFCASSLWGRQGGQPQHFGDGTRLSIL.

This clone was seen a handful of times. This chain uses TRBV27 with TRBJ2-3, with 7 bases lining up with TRBD2. Germline CDR1 is MNHEY and CDR2 is SMNVEV (reference sequence). This CDR3 spans 16 amino acids. J was trimmed by 2 bases and V by 4 bases; bases with no gene match: 9. CDR3 protein: CASSSHLAGYTDTQYF. CDR3 DNA: TGTGCCAGCAGTTCCCATTTAGCGGGTTACACAGATACGCAGTATTTT.

CDR3 loop: CSVGAGMGQETQYF. The CDR3 nucleotides read TGCAGCGTTGGGGCAGGGATGGGACAAGAGACCCAGTACTTC. The chain has TRBV29-1 and TRBJ2-5; D might be TRBD1 (5 bases). V shed 4 bases and J shed 2 bases, with 14 bases lying between them. The CDR3 contains 14 residues. The germline V gene encodes CDR1 SQVTM and CDR2 ANQGSEA. Full variable domain (outside the CDR3, taken from reference TRBV29-1 and TRBJ2-5): SAVISQKPSRDICQRGTSLTIQCQVDSQVTMMFWYRQQPGQSLTLIATANQGSEATYESGFVIDKFPISRPNLTFSTLTVSNMSPEDSSIYLCSVGAGMGQETQYFGPGTRLLVL.

The chain joins TRBV9 to TRBJ1-1; TRBD1 matches at 9 bases. Germline CDR1 is SGDLS and CDR2 is YYNGEE. Trimming removed 1 base from V and 7 bases from J; junction bases left unmatched: 5. The CDR3 is 14 amino acids. The CDR3 loop is CASSVSRGQGEAFF. The CDR3 nucleotides are TGTGCCAGCAGCGTAAGTCGGGGACAGGGTGAAGCTTTCTTT.

The rearrangement links TRBV9 to TRBJ1-3; perhaps TRBD1 as D (5 bases). Trimming stripped 2 bases from V and 3 bases from J, with 9 bases between. The CDR3 runs 14 residues. Germline lookup yields CDR1 SGDLS and CDR2 YYNGEE. CDR3 nucleotides: TGTGCCAGCAGCGTTTCAGGGCTTGGAAACACCATATATTTT. It encodes CASSVSGLGNTIYF.

The J gene is TRBJ2-7, the V gene TRBV19; TRBD2 matches at 10 bases. V shed 3 bases, J shed 7 bases, and the junction held 9 bases outside the gene matches. This CDR3 has 15 amino acids. CDR1 is LNHDA and CDR2 is SQIVND in the germline V gene (reference sequence). The CDR3 coding sequence is TGTGCCAGTAGTATTGACCTAGCGGGAGTCGAGGAGCAGTACTTC. It translates to CASSIDLAGVEEQYF. Full variable domain (remainder filled in from reference TRBV19 and TRBJ2-7): DGGITQSPKYLFRKEGQNVTLSCEQNLNHDAMYWYRQDPGQGLRLIYYSQIVNDFQKGDIAEGYSVSREKKESFPLTVTSAQKNPTAFYLCASSIDLAGVEEQYFGPGTRLTVT.

The CDR3 DNA reads TGTGCCAGCAGTTCGGGACAGCTCTCTGGAAACACCATATATTTT. Protein sequence: CASSSGQLSGNTIYF. This sequence joins TRBV6-5 and TRBJ1-3, with 7 nucleotides matching TRBD1. The CDR3 runs to 15 residues. Germline trimming cut 4 bases from V and 0 bases from J; bases unmatched to any gene: 3. Germline V lookup: CDR1 MNHEY, CDR2 SVGAGI.

The V call is TRBV13, the J call TRBJ1-6; D unresolved. Looked up from germline, CDR1 is PRHDT and CDR2 is FYEKMQ (reference sequence). V was clipped by 5 bases and J by 0 bases, with 8 bases between them. This CDR3 is built from 15 residues. The CDR3 spells CASSTGSSYNSPLHF. The CDR3 DNA reads as TGTGCCAGCAGCACCGGGAGCTCCTATAATTCACCCCTCCACTTT.

As to this clone: In the same sample, other DNA sequences code for this CDR3. The chain links TRBV5-1 to TRBJ2-1, with D maybe TRBD2 (6 bases). The CDR3 loop spans 15 amino acids. With 2 bases removed from V and 0 bases from J, the gap between germline ends came to 9 bases. The germline V gene encodes CDR1 SGHRS and CDR2 YFSETQ. Written as DNA, the CDR3 is TGCGCCAGCAGCTTAGAGGGACTCTCCTACAATGAGCAGTTCTTC. It codes for CASSLEGLSYNEQFF.

This clone was detected only a few times. This chain connects TRBV28 to TRBJ1-5; 8 bases are a match to TRBD1. There are 15 residues in the CDR3. With 6 bases clipped from V and 4 bases from J, the junction kept 8 bases outside the gene matches. Germline V gene data show CDR1 as MDHEN and CDR2 as SYDVKM. CDR3 DNA: TGTGCCAGCAGAAAGCGGGACAGGCCAAATCAGCCCCAGCATTTT. The encoded protein is CASRKRDRPNQPQHF.

This chain joins TRBV5-1 and TRBJ1-4, with 7 bases that match TRBD1. Per the germline V gene, CDR1 is SGHRS and CDR2 is YFSETQ. This CDR3 region has 19 residues. The ends lost 4 bases at V and 5 bases at J; junction bases unmatched: 20. CDR3 coding DNA: TGCGCCAGCAGCGCCCCGAGACGGACAGGCGGAAGGCGGAATGAAAAACTGTTTTTT. It codes for CASSAPRRTGGRRNEKLFF.

The CDR3 DNA reads as TGTGCCAGCAGCTACGACAGGGTAAGGGAAGAGCCCCAGCATTTT. Translating gives CASSYDRVREEPQHF. This sequence joins TRBV6-6 and TRBJ1-5; 7 bases line up with TRBD1. CDR3 length equals 15 residues. V gave up 6 bases and J gave up 8 bases; unmatched junction bases: 13. Germline V gives CDR1 MNHNY, CDR2 SVGAGI (reference sequence).

The chain is built from TRBV30 and TRBJ2-7; 7 nucleotides align to TRBD1. In germline, CDR1 is GTSNPN, CDR2 SVGIG (reference sequence). The CDR3 is 16 amino acids. Unmatched junction bases numbered 11, after V lost 0 bases and J lost 3 bases. Here the CDR3 reads CAWSVPTGDSFYEQYF. The CDR3 DNA reads as TGTGCCTGGAGTGTACCTACCGGGGACAGCTTCTACGAGCAGTACTTC.

The genes are TRBV27 and TRBJ1-2, with 12 nucleotides matching TRBD1. CDR1 and CDR2 from the germline V gene are MNHEY and SMNVEV (reference sequence). The V segment lost 5 bases and the J segment 2 bases; nucleotides outside the gene matches: 12. The CDR3 spans 18 residues. DNA for the CDR3: TGTGCCAGCAGTCCCCGGGACAGGGGGCCCCCTTCCAACTATGGCTACACCTTC. It is translated as CASSPRDRGPPSNYGYTF.

The V call is TRBV6-1, the J call TRBJ1-6; a possible D gene is TRBD1 (5 bases). Germline V gene sequence: CDR1 MNHNS, CDR2 SASEGT. This CDR3 contains 13 residues. The V end lost 3 bases, the J end lost 12 bases, and 12 bases lay between the germline ends. The CDR3 DNA follows: TGTGCCAGCAGTGATAGGGGAAGGGAACCCCTCCACTTT. Its translation is CASSDRGREPLHF.

This chain links TRBV28 with TRBJ1-1; D call uncertain. The CDR3 length is 11 residues. The ends were cut back, 5 bases at V and 13 bases at J, with 14 bases in the middle. CDR1 is MDHEN, CDR2 SYDVKM, per germline. CDR3 sequence: CASSNGNHDFF. DNA for the CDR3: TGTGCCAGCAGTAACGGGAACCATGATTTCTTT. Together with reference TRBV28 and TRBJ1-1, the CDR3 gives the full variable domain: DVKVTQSSRYLVKRTGEKVFLECVQDMDHENMFWYRQDPGLGLRLIYFSYDVKMKEKGDIPEGYSVSREKKERFSLILESASTNQTSMYLCASSNGNHDFFGQGTRLTVV.